This TCR beta chain was captured in a study of blood T cell repertoires in COVID-19. Study as a whole: Specimens from acute and convalescent COVID-19 originated in the United States, Italy and Spain.

Per the authors' pipeline: Nucleated cell number was recorded as an estimate derived from reference gene primer amplification. Sequenced by immunoSEQ multiplex PCR; TCRdb stores in-frame clones only, minus some. The V and J calls and the clone size are those of that table, but D and trimming were determined from the DNA. This table has around 86,000 clones, about 89% appearing once. Trimming stripped 3 bases from V and 3 bases from J, with 30 bases between. The CDR3 is made up of 20 amino acids. Germline CDR1 is LNHDA and CDR2 is SQIVND (reference sequence). The sequence derives from a human donor with acute or convalescent COVID-19. The donor label of this sample is uncertain. Input material: peripheral blood. The chain links TRBV19 to TRBJ2-7; D possibly corresponds to TRBD1 (6 bases). The CDR3 DNA is TGTGCCAGTAGTATCCATATACAGGGAACTGTAACACGCGAAGGCTACGAGCAGTACTTC. It yields the protein CASSIHIQGTVTREGYEQYF. The entire variable domain, with the rest obtained from reference TRBV19 and TRBJ2-7, is as follows: DGGITQSPKYLFRKEGQNVTLSCEQNLNHDAMYWYRQDPGQGLRLIYYSQIVNDFQKGDIAEGYSVSREKKESFPLTVTSAQKNPTAFYLCASSIHIQGTVTREGYEQYFGPGTRLTVT.